This TCR beta chain is from a study of blood T cell repertoires in COVID-19. Looking at the study overall: PBMCs, B-cell-depleted T cells, or T cells were the source of the cDNA or gDNA that made up the material.

The CDR3 contains 16 residues. Germline CDR1 and CDR2: MNHEY and SVGAGI. V lost 0 bases and J lost 4; bases outside the gene matches: 4. Authors' processing steps: Amplification from reference gene primers served as the basis for estimated nucleated cell counts. Sequenced by immunoSEQ multiplex PCR; TCRdb stores in-frame clones only, minus some. The V and J calls and clone size were taken over from that table, and D and trimming were inferred from the DNA. The repertoire holds roughly 75,000 clones, with 80% to 90% as singletons. Patients from Seattle were sampled longitudinally, starting during active infection.

This TCR was sampled from an older man with COVID-19, enrolled during active disease. The V and J genes are TRBV6-5 and TRBJ2-3, with 10 bases that match TRBD2. Specimen: peripheral blood. CDR3 DNA sequence: TGTGCCAGCAGTTACTCCCTAGCGGGGGAGGCAGATACGCAGTATTTT. It codes for CASSYSLAGEADTQYF.